Listed below are T cell receptor beta chains from one sample, sequenced in a study of blood T cell repertoires in COVID-19. Clones were read by immunoSEQ multiplex PCR, and TCRdb kept only the in-frame ones, dropping some. The sample has about 200,000 clones; about 86% are singletons. Sequencing was performed on peripheral blood. Receptor source: a man in his sixties who had recovered from COVID-19. Both conserved end residues are trimmed from each CDR3. Part of the rows lack a size; the others show once, few, many or a class for expanded clones.

CDR3,J,size,V
ASSLATPGGPHEQY,TRBJ2-7,NA,TRBV7-8
ASSLVGTSQGSEQF,TRBJ2-1,NA,TRBV5-6
ASSMGQGIGQETQY,TRBJ2-5,NA,TRBV19
ATSGGRRGTLSTEAF,TRBJ1-1,NA,TRBV15
ASSLGQGAEKTQY,TRBJ2-5,NA,TRBV5-1
ASSIPTAAYNEKLF,TRBJ1-4,once,TRBV19
ASSKEPDRGLLTDTQY,TRBJ2-3,few,TRBV5-1
ASRDIGDYT,TRBJ1-2,NA,TRBV6-5
ASSLESRGGYT,TRBJ1-2,few,TRBV7-9
ASSRRGQGRTEAF,TRBJ1-1,NA,TRBV5-1
ASSWTTGVVGGYT,TRBJ1-2,NA,TRBV7-9
ASSPDRVYGYT,TRBJ1-2,few,TRBV12-3/TRBV12-4
ASSLDFTGRAEQY,TRBJ2-7,NA,TRBV11-2
ASTLIGQGKDTEAF,TRBJ1-1,NA,TRBV14
ASQGGANTGELF,TRBJ2-2,NA,TRBV5-1
ASSPGTDYLEAF,TRBJ1-1,NA,TRBV11-1
ASRRQGTNQPQH,TRBJ1-5,NA,TRBV19
ASSLPGQPNTEAF,TRBJ1-1,once,TRBV5-1
ASSLGASYEQY,TRBJ2-7,once,TRBV7-3
ASSWGEAETQY,TRBJ2-5,NA,TRBV7-7
ASIQGGAYEQY,TRBJ2-7,NA,TRBV28
ASSLPLGGAETQY,TRBJ2-5,once,TRBV28
ASSPLSGIGSGANVLT,TRBJ2-6,once,TRBV18
ASSLGGVAGNTIY,TRBJ1-3,NA,TRBV13
ASKRTGSYEQY,TRBJ2-7,once,TRBV28
ASSGSGSANTEAF,TRBJ1-1,NA,TRBV9
ASKGGNYGYT,TRBJ1-2,NA,TRBV19
ASRGQGAVYGYT,TRBJ1-2,NA,TRBV19
ASRRPGQGNYEQF,TRBJ2-1,NA,TRBV7-2
ASSSGQGARNEKLF,TRBJ1-4,once,TRBV5-1
ASRDTGYGYT,TRBJ1-2,few,TRBV9
ASSLDGRGSGQPQH,TRBJ1-5,NA,TRBV5-1
ASSSRQGSDEKLF,TRBJ1-4,NA,TRBV9
ASSPPSGLGDNEQF,TRBJ2-1,once,TRBV28
ASSPSGLRGETQY,TRBJ2-5,once,TRBV18
SARTGANTGELF,TRBJ2-2,NA,TRBV29-1
ASSLPGLAINTGELF,TRBJ2-2,NA,TRBV5-1
ASSVSGLYNSPLH,TRBJ1-6,NA,TRBV9
ASRRTGTGGNEQF,TRBJ2-1,NA,TRBV5-5
AWSSFSEGYT,TRBJ1-2,NA,TRBV30
ASSPGQGGPLRHEQF,TRBJ2-1,NA,TRBV7-3
ASSLSSGANVLT,TRBJ2-6,NA,TRBV7-3
ATSGGSNYGYT,TRBJ1-2,NA,TRBV10-3
ASSPKTSYNEQF,TRBJ2-1,once,TRBV18
ASSPTGNTIY,TRBJ1-3,NA,TRBV7-2
ASSPLGPPADTEAF,TRBJ1-1,NA,TRBV18
ATSDLLGRAGGPDTQY,TRBJ2-3,NA,TRBV24-1
SVEPPGGGYGYT,TRBJ1-2,NA,TRBV29-1
ASSPHGDRGGTEAF,TRBJ1-1,NA,TRBV13
NKGRGTNEKLF,TRBJ1-4,NA,TRBV29-1
ASSPTGARSRAF,TRBJ1-1,few,TRBV13
ASSALGEGTDTQY,TRBJ2-3,NA,TRBV9
ASSLAGASYEQY,TRBJ2-7,NA,TRBV18
ASRRDSSNQPQH,TRBJ1-5,NA,TRBV6-5
ASSKRTRDILSSYNEQF,TRBJ2-1,once,TRBV5-1